Listed here are 30 T cell receptor beta chains from one sample, sequenced in a study of human T cells and chemical hapten exposure. Time point denoted: healthy volunteer bleed at 6 weeks. Someone pulled total RNA out of unfractionated whole blood. TCRdb independently ran MiXCR on the RACE reads; one entry per CDR3 protein. The table includes roughly 43,000 distinct CDR3 sequences, roughly 3.5% detected once. Sequencing was performed on whole blood. These receptors originate from a human donor in good health. Some clones in this sample may be carry-over from other donors' samples.

This clonotype has a count of ten or more. This chain uses TRBV28 with TRBJ2-7; D possibly matches TRBD1 or TRBD2 (5 bases each). Germline loops: CDR1 MDHEN, CDR2 SYDVKM. CDR3 length: 11 amino acids. CDR3 protein: CASGLADEQYF. CDR3 nucleotides: TGTGCTTCGGGGCTAGCCGACGAGCAGTACTTC.

The chain couples TRBV7-9 to TRBJ2-5; D is perhaps TRBD2 (6 bases). The CDR3 is 14 amino acids. Trimming took 5 bases from V and 1 from J, leaving 11 bases between them. Germline V CDR1 and CDR2: SEHNR, FQNEAQ (reference sequence). CDR3 amino acids: CASSAGLLQETQYF. CDR3 bases: TGTGCCAGCAGCGCTGGACTACTCCAAGAGACCCAGTACTTC.

This clonotype was recorded at least ten times. The CDR3 loop is CASTIAGTPINIQYF. CDR3 in DNA: TGTGCCAGCACCATAGCCGGGACACCGATAAACATTCAGTACTTC. The chain links TRBV6-1 to TRBJ2-4; D might be TRBD1 (6 bases). Germline V gene lookup returns CDR1 MNHNS and CDR2 SASEGT. The CDR3 sequence is 15 residues long. Trimming cost V 7 bases and J 6 bases, with 19 bases left between them.

In its sample, this clonotype was seen many times. The genes are TRBV5-1 and TRBJ2-5, with D tentatively TRBD1 (6 bases). V lost 0 bases and J 5 bases, leaving 14 bases between the germline ends. This CDR3 has 15 amino acids. Germline V CDR1 and CDR2: SGHRS, YFSETQ. CDR3 bases: TGCGCCAGCAGCTTGGAAGCCAGGGGCGACGAGACCCAGTACTTC. Translated, it gives CASSLEARGDETQYF.

This clonotype occurred a few times. The chain has TRBV3-1 and TRBJ2-1; 10 bases align to TRBD2. This CDR3 region has 19 residues. Germline CDR1 and CDR2: LGHDT and YNNKEL (reference sequence). The V segment lost 1 base and the J segment 8 bases; nucleotides outside the gene matches: 17. The CDR3: CASSQVPSGRVAGVDEQFF. CDR3 DNA: TGTGCCAGCAGCCAAGTCCCTAGCGGGAGAGTAGCTGGTGTCGATGAGCAGTTCTTC.

This clonotype was seen at least ten times. The chain uses TRBV28 and TRBJ2-7, with D perhaps TRBD2 (5 bases). V dropped 3 bases and J dropped 4 bases, with 13 bases sitting between them. CDR1 is MDHEN, CDR2 SYDVKM, per germline. The CDR3 covers 14 residues. The CDR3 DNA reads as TGTGCCAGCAGTTTCCTATTGACTACTTACGAGCAGTACTTC. Translation: CASSFLLTTYEQYF.

This clonotype occurred many times. The chain carries TRBV7-2 and TRBJ2-1, with 13 bases fitting TRBD2. J was trimmed by 3 bases and V by 4 bases; bases with no gene match: 3. CDR1 is SGHTA and CDR2 is FQGNSA in the germline V gene. This CDR3 is built from 16 residues. The CDR3 sequence: CASSSGLAGLYNEQFF. The CDR3 region has the DNA TGTGCCAGCAGCTCGGGACTAGCGGGACTCTACAATGAGCAGTTCTTC.

This clonotype has at least ten counts. J is TRBJ1-5 and V is TRBV20-1; D is unresolved. Per germline, CDR1 DFQATT and CDR2 SNEGSKA (reference sequence). The CDR3 runs to 14 residues. The germline V and J ends were trimmed by 3 bases and 0 bases, with 9 bases remaining between them. CDR3 sequence (DNA): TGCAGTGCTAGCTCGGGTTATAGCAATCAGCCCCAGCATTTT. Translation gives CSASSGYSNQPQHF.

This clonotype showed up just a few times. V is TRBV28 and J is TRBJ2-4, with D possibly matching TRBD2 (5 bases). CDR1 is MDHEN, CDR2 SYDVKM, per germline. Trimming cost V 10 bases and J 3 bases, with 22 bases left between them. This CDR3 is built from 16 residues. Here the CDR3 reads CATLRRTGYDKNIQYF. CDR3 in DNA: TGTGCCACCCTGAGAAGGACGGGGTATGACAAAAACATTCAGTACTTC. Based on the CDR3 plus reference TRBV28 and TRBJ2-4, the full variable domain is DVKVTQSSRYLVKRTGEKVFLECVQDMDHENMFWYRQDPGLGLRLIYFSYDVKMKEKGDIPEGYSVSREKKERFSLILESASTNQTSMYLCATLRRTGYDKNIQYFGAGTRLSVL.

The chain couples TRBV28 to TRBJ2-5; D may correspond to TRBD1 or TRBD2 (6 bases each). CDR1 MDHEN and CDR2 SYDVKM come from the germline V gene. The CDR3 is 14 amino acids. V was cut by 9 bases and J by 5 bases, with 19 bases left in between. CDR3 protein: CASHTGFRGETQYF. The CDR3 nucleotides are TGTGCCAGTCATACAGGGTTTCGGGGGGAGACCCAGTACTTC.

The chain has TRBV11-2 and TRBJ1-5, with D possibly being TRBD1 (6 bases). Germline lookup yields CDR1 SGHAT and CDR2 FQNNGV. Deletions cut 1 base from V and 0 bases from J, with 13 bases between. CDR3 length equals 17 residues. CDR3 sequence: CASSLVGAEYSNQPQHF. The CDR3 DNA reads as TGTGCCAGCAGCTTAGTGGGGGCGGAATATAGCAATCAGCCCCAGCATTTT.

The chain couples TRBV20-1 to TRBJ2-1; TRBD2 aligns across 12 bases. Per germline, CDR1 DFQATT and CDR2 SNEGSKA (reference sequence). The CDR3 is made up of 21 amino acids. Trimming cost V 3 bases and J 8 bases; bases outside gene matches: 26. The CDR3 reads CSASLVASGRAGRPRSDEQFF. In DNA, the CDR3 is TGCAGTGCTAGTTTGGTGGCTAGCGGGAGGGCCGGACGTCCCCGTAGTGATGAGCAGTTCTTC.

This clonotype was counted many times. The rearrangement uses TRBV6-5 and TRBJ1-4; D remains ambiguous. The V gene lost 6 bases and the J gene lost 8 bases, with 10 bases spanning the gap. Germline CDR1 MNHEY, CDR2 SVGAGI. CDR3 length: 12 residues. The CDR3: CASSQRNEKLFF. As DNA, the CDR3 is TGTGCCAGCAGCCAGAGGAACGAAAAACTGTTTTTT.

This clonotype was picked up many times. The chain recombines TRBV28 with TRBJ2-1; D not certain. V was cut by 7 bases and J by 5 bases, with 15 bases left in between. CDR1 is MDHEN and CDR2 is SYDVKM in the germline V gene. The CDR3 covers 14 residues. The CDR3 DNA is TGTGCCAGCACCCCCGGCGGATTCGACAATGAGCAGTTCTTC. Residues: CASTPGGFDNEQFF.

The chain carries TRBV12-3 or TRBV12-4 and TRBJ2-3, with 7 bases matching TRBD1. V lost 5 bases and J lost 6; bases outside the gene matches: 8. CDR3 length: 14 residues. The CDR3 region is CASSGDRAGDTQYF. For the CDR3, the DNA is TGTGCCAGCAGTGGTGACAGGGCGGGTGATACGCAGTATTTT.

This clonotype rates as medium-sized. V usage is TRBV7-8 and J usage is TRBJ2-7; D gene uncertain. CDR3 length equals 13 residues. Deletions cut 3 bases from V and 3 bases from J, with 9 bases between. Germline V gene lookup returns CDR1 SGHVS and CDR2 FQNEAQ. This chain's CDR3 is CASSLYPGYEQYF. In DNA, the CDR3 is TGTGCCAGCAGCTTGTACCCTGGCTACGAGCAGTACTTC.

This clonotype occurred many times. V usage is TRBV25-1 and J usage is TRBJ1-1, with 7 bases that match TRBD1. This CDR3 is 17 amino acids long. Germline V CDR1 and CDR2: MGHDK, SYGVNS. V was clipped by 7 bases and J by 2 bases; unmatched bases: 16. The CDR3 bases are TGTGCCAGCACCCCAATCGGGGGGCAGGGGGTCAACACTGAAGCTTTCTTT. It is translated as CASTPIGGQGVNTEAFF.

The chain employs TRBV7-9 and TRBJ2-7; D gene uncertain. V lost 0 bases to trimming and J lost 1 base, with 10 bases between them. The V gene's germline CDR1 is SEHNR and CDR2 FQNEAQ (reference sequence). The CDR3 runs 15 residues. CDR3 loop: CASSLAPRLSYEQYF. Here the CDR3 DNA reads TGTGCCAGCAGCTTAGCGCCCAGATTATCCTACGAGCAGTACTTC.

This chain connects TRBV9 to TRBJ1-5, with no clear D. Germline V gene lookup returns CDR1 SGDLS and CDR2 YYNGEE. Trimming took off 0 bases at V and 5 bases at J, with 9 bases between the two ends. CDR3 length: 14 amino acids. CDR3 region: CASSVDPRDQPQHF. The CDR3 DNA is TGTGCCAGCAGCGTAGACCCGAGGGATCAGCCCCAGCATTTT. Full variable domain (remainder filled in from reference TRBV9 and TRBJ1-5): DSGVTQTPKHLITATGQRVTLRCSPRSGDLSVYWYQQSLDQGLQFLIQYYNGEERAKGNILERFSAQQFPDLHSELNLSSLELGDSALYFCASSVDPRDQPQHFGDGTRLSIL.

This clonotype has at least ten counts. The genes are TRBV11-2 and TRBJ2-1, with 8 bases lining up with TRBD2. Per germline, CDR1 SGHAT and CDR2 FQNNGV. The junction had 11 bases not matched to a gene; V was cut back by 6 bases and J by 4 bases. The CDR3 covers 16 residues. The chain's CDR3 is CASRPLLAGLYNEQFF. DNA for the CDR3: TGTGCCAGCAGGCCTCTCCTAGCGGGCCTGTACAATGAGCAGTTCTTC.

This clonotype has at least ten counts. The chain has TRBV20-1 and TRBJ2-1, with TRBD2 identical over 14 bases. The junction had 3 bases not matched to a gene; V was cut back by 1 base and J by 7 bases. CDR3 length: 15 amino acids. Germline V lookup: CDR1 DFQATT, CDR2 SNEGSKA (reference sequence). The CDR3 DNA sequence: TGCAGTGCTAGAGGGACTAGCGGGAGGATAAATGAGCAGTTCTTC. Protein product: CSARGTSGRINEQFF.

The chain couples TRBV9 to TRBJ2-1, with TRBD2 identical over 8 bases. Germline assignment: CDR1 SGDLS and CDR2 YYNGEE. The V segment lost 2 bases and the J segment 9 bases; nucleotides outside the gene matches: 10. The CDR3 consists of 15 residues. CDR3 in amino acids: CASSVLSGTGGEQFF. The CDR3 DNA follows: TGTGCCAGCAGCGTCCTTAGCGGGACCGGGGGTGAGCAGTTCTTC.

This clonotype was picked up many times. This chain links TRBV6-5 with TRBJ2-4; TRBD2 is a possible D gene (5 bases). Germline CDR1 is MNHEY and CDR2 is SVGAGI. This CDR3 comprises 16 residues. With 6 bases removed from V and 1 base from J, the gap between germline ends came to 16 bases. The CDR3 coding sequence is TGTGCCAGCAGCTCCGCTCCTACGGGGGCCAAAAACATTCAGTACTTC. Its protein is CASSSAPTGAKNIQYF.

This clonotype was seen repeatedly, ten times or more. The chain carries TRBV5-1 and TRBJ1-5; TRBD1 matches 9 bases. This CDR3 comprises 14 residues. Germline CDR1 and CDR2: SGHRS and YFSETQ. V lost 3 bases, J lost 5 bases, and 3 bases stayed unmatched. Here the CDR3 reads CASSYRGLDQPQHF. CDR3 coding DNA: TGCGCCAGCAGCTACAGGGGGCTGGATCAGCCCCAGCATTTT.

This clonotype was seen ten or more times. The chain carries TRBV9 and TRBJ2-1; D may be TRBD1 or TRBD2 (5 bases each). The V gene's germline CDR1 is SGDLS and CDR2 YYNGEE. Trimming cost V 4 bases and J 10 bases, with 24 bases left between them. The CDR3 has 16 amino acids. This chain's CDR3 is CASSLKRAGTRGEQFF. CDR3 nucleotide sequence: TGTGCCAGCAGCCTGAAACGAGCAGGGACCCGTGGGGAGCAGTTCTTC.

This clonotype was seen repeatedly, ten times or more. V gene TRBV27 combines with J gene TRBJ2-2, with TRBD2 matching over 10 bases. The V gene end was trimmed by 2 bases and the J gene end by 6 bases; junction bases not matched to a gene: 6. Per germline, CDR1 MNHEY and CDR2 SMNVEV (reference sequence). This CDR3 has 16 amino acids. The DNA for the CDR3 is TGTGCCAGCAGTTTAGGAAGCGGGAGGGCCCCCGGGGAGCTGTTTTTT. This gives the protein CASSLGSGRAPGELFF.

The chain is built from TRBV28 and TRBJ1-2; D not certain. The V gene's germline CDR1 is MDHEN and CDR2 SYDVKM. This CDR3 is built from 13 residues. V shed 3 bases and J shed 4 bases, with 9 bases lying between them. This CDR3 reads CASSLRETYGYTF. Written as DNA, the CDR3 is TGTGCCAGCAGTTTGCGGGAGACCTATGGCTACACCTTC.

Comment on this clonotype: A single base separates this from a much larger clone, so it may be a read error. This chain joins TRBV30 and TRBJ2-1, with D possibly being TRBD2 (5 bases). V was shortened by 0 bases and J by 5 bases, with 17 bases between the two germline ends. The CDR3 totals 16 residues. Germline CDR1 is GTSNPN and CDR2 is SVGIG (reference sequence). In nucleotides, the CDR3 is TGTGCCTGGAGTGTATTGGGGAGAGGGTCCCACAATGAGCAGTTCTTC. As protein: CAWSVLGRGSHNEQFF.

There are a few counts of this clonotype. For the CDR3, the DNA is TGTGCCAGCAGTAGGGAATGGGAGCAGTACTTC. Its protein is CASSREWEQYF. This rearrangement joins TRBV6-2 or TRBV6-3 to TRBJ2-7, with unresolved D. This CDR3 is built from 11 residues. CDR1 and CDR2 from the germline V gene are MNHEY and SVGEGT. Trimming removed 5 bases from V and 7 bases from J, with 9 bases in between.

This clonotype has ten or more counts. The chain recombines TRBV27 with TRBJ2-4; no clear D. Per germline, CDR1 MNHEY and CDR2 SMNVEV (reference sequence). The V end was cut by 3 bases, the J end by 8 bases, with 20 bases between. This CDR3 has 16 residues. The CDR3 coding sequence is TGTGCCAGCAGTTTGTGTCGTTCGGAGTTTGAGGACATTCAGTACTTC. This sequence encodes CASSLCRSEFEDIQYF.